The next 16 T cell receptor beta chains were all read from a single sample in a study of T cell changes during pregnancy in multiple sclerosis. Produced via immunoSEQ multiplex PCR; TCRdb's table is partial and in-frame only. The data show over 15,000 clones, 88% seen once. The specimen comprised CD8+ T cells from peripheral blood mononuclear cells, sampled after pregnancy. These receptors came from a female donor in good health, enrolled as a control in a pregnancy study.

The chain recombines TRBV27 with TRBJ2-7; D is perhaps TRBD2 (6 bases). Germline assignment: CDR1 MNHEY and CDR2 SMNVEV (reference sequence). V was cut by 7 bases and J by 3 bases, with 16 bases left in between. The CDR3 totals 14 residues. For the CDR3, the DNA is TGTGCCAGCACCGCGGGGACTGGGGGCTACGAGCAGTACTTC. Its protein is CASTAGTGGYEQYF.

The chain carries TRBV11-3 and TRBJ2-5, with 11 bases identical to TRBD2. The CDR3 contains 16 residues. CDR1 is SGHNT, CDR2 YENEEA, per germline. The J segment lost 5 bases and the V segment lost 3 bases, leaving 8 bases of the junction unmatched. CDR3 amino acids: CASSFPVAGGRETQYF. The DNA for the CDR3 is TGTGCCAGCAGCTTTCCCGTAGCGGGGGGGCGGGAGACCCAGTACTTC.

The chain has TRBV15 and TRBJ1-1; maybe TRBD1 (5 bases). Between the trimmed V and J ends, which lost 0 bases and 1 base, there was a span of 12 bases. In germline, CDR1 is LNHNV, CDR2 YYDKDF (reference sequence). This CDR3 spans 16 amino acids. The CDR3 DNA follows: TGTGCCACCAGCAGAGATCTAGGGGTATCGAACACTGAAGCTTTCTTT. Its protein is CATSRDLGVSNTEAFF.

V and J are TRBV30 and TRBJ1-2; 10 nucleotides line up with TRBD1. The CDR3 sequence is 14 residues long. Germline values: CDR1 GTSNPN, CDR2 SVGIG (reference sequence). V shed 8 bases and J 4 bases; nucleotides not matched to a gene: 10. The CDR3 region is CAVPGQGTPYGYTF. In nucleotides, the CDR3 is TGTGCCGTACCGGGACAGGGGACCCCCTATGGCTACACCTTC. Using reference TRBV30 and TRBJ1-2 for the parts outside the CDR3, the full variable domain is SQTIHQWPATLVQPVGSPLSLECTVEGTSNPNLYWYRQAAGRGLQLLFYSVGIGQISSEVPQNLSASRPQDRQFILSSKKLLLSDSGFYLCAVPGQGTPYGYTFGSGTRLTVV.

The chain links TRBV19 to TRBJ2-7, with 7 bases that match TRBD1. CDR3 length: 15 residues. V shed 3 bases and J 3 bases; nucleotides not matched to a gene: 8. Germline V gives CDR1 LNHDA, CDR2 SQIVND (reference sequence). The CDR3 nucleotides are TGTGCCAGTAGTATCGGAACAGGGACAGACTACGAGCAGTACTTC. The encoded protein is CASSIGTGTDYEQYF.

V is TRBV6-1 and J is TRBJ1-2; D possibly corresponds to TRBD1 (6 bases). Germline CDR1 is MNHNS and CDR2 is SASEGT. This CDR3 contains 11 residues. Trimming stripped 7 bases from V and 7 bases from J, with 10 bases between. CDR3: CASTGAGGYTF. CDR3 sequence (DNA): TGTGCCAGCACAGGGGCTGGTGGCTACACCTTC.

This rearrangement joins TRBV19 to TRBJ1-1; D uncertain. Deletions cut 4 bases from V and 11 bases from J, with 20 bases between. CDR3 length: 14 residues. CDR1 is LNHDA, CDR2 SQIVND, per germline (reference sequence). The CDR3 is CASSTGLSRSWAFF. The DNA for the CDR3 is TGTGCCAGTAGTACCGGACTTTCTAGGAGTTGGGCTTTCTTT.

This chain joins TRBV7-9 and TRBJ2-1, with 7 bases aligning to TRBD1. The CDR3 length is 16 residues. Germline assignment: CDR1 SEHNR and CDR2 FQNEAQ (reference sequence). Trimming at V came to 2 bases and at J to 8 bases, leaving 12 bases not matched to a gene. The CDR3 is CASSLSDYYTGDEQFF. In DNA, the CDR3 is TGTGCCAGCAGCTTAAGCGACTATTACACAGGGGATGAGCAGTTCTTC.

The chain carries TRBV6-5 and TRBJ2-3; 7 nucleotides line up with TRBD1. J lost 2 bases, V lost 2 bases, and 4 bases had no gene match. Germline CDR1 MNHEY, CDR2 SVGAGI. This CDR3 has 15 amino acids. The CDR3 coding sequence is TGTGCCAGCAGTTACGACAGGGATTTCACAGATACGCAGTATTTT. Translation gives CASSYDRDFTDTQYF.

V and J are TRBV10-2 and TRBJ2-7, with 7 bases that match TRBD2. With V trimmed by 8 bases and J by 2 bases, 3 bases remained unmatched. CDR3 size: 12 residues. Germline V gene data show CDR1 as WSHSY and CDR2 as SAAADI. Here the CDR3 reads CASGLGTYEQYF. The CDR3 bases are TGCGCCAGCGGACTAGGGACCTACGAGCAGTACTTC.

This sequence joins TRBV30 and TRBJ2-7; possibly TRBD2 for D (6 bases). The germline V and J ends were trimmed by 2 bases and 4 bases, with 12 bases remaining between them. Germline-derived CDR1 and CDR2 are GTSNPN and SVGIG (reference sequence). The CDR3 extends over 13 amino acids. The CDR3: CAWSPLTSYEQYF. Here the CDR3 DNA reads TGTGCCTGGAGTCCCCTGACTAGTTACGAGCAGTACTTC.

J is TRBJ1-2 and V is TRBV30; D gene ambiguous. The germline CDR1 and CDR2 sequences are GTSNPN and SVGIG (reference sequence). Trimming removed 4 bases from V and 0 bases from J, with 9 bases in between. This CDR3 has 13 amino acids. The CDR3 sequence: CAWIDTSNYGYTF. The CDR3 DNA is TGTGCCTGGATCGACACTTCTAACTATGGCTACACCTTC.

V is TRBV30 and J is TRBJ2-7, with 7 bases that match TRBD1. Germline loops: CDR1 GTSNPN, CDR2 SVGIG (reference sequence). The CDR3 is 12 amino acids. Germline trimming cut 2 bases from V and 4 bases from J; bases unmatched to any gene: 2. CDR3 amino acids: CAWSTGVYEQYF. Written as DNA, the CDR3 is TGTGCCTGGAGTACAGGGGTTTACGAGCAGTACTTC.

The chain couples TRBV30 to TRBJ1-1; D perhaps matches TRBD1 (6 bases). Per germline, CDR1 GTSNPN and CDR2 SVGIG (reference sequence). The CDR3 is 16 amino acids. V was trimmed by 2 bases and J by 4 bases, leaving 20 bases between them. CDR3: CAWSTGAQGSGTEAFF. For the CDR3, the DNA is TGTGCCTGGAGTACCGGAGCACAGGGTAGTGGCACTGAAGCTTTCTTT.

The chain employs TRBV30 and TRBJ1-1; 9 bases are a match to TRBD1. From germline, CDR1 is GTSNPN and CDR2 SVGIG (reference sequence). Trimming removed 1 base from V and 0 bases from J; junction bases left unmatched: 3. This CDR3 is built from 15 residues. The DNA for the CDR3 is TGTGCCTGGAGTGAGGGGACAGGGATGAACACTGAAGCTTTCTTT. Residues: CAWSEGTGMNTEAFF.

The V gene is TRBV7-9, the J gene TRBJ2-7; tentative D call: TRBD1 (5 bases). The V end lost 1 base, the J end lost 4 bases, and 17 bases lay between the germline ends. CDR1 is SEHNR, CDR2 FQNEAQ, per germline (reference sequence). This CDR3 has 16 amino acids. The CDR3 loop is CASSLGFGGAPYEQYF. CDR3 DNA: TGTGCCAGCAGCTTAGGGTTTGGTGGGGCGCCATACGAGCAGTACTTC.